This TCR beta chain was profiled in a study of brain T cells in children with intractable seizures. The protocol was immunoSEQ multiplex PCR, while the TCRdb copy is restricted to in-frame clones and leaves out a portion. The top ten hold 24% of the sample, which has tens of thousands of clones, under 95% seen once. The source is a girl aged 2 to 9 with Rasmussen encephalitis and intractable seizures. The sample was peripheral blood, taken at surgery.

The DNA for the CDR3 is TGTGCCAGCAGTTCCCGGACAGGGGGCGCAGATACGCAGTATTTT. Translated: CASSSRTGGADTQYF. The chain joins TRBV6-1 to TRBJ2-3, with 11 bases aligning to TRBD1. The CDR3 loop spans 15 amino acids. J lost 4 bases, V lost 5 bases, and 5 bases had no gene match. Germline V CDR1 and CDR2: MNHNS, SASEGT.